This T cell receptor beta chain is from a study of radiotherapy plus CTLA-4 blockade in lung cancer. The method was immunoSEQ multiplex PCR; TCRdb's version includes in-frame clones alone and lacks a portion of them. Of 40,000 to 50,000 clones detected, about 81% appear once; the ten largest clones hold 3.3%. The clonotype originates from a human donor with non-small cell lung cancer who had stable disease on radiotherapy plus ipilimumab. The starting material was peripheral blood, obtained from a patient treated with radiotherapy plus ipilimumab.

The CDR3 DNA reads as TGTGCCAGCAGCATGACCGGGACAGGGTATCTATGGGGCTACGAGCAGTACTTC. This translates into CASSMTGTGYLWGYEQYF. The chain employs TRBV7-8 and TRBJ2-7, with TRBD1 identical over 9 bases. Looked up from germline, CDR1 is SGHVS and CDR2 is FQNEAQ. The CDR3 has 18 residues. Trimming at V came to 5 bases and at J to 3 bases, leaving 17 bases not matched to a gene.